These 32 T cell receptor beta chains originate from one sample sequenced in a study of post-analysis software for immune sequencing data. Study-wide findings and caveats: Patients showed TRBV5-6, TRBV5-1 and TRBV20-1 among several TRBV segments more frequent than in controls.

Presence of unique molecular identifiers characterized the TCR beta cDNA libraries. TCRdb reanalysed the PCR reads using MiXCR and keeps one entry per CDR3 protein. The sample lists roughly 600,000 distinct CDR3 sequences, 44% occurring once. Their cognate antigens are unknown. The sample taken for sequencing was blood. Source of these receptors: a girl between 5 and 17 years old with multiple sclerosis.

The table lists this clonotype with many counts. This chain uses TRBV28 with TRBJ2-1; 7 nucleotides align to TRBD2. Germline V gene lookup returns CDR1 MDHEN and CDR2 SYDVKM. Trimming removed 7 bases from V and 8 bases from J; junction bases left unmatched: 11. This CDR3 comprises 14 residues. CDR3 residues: CASTRVAGSYEQFF. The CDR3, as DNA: TGTGCCAGCACGAGGGTAGCGGGTAGTTATGAGCAGTTCTTC.

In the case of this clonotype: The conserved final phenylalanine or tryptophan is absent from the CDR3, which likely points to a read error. The CDR3 coding sequence is TGTGCCAGCAGTTCGAGAAGCGCAGATACGCAGTATTCT. Amino acids: CASSSRSADTQYS. This chain uses TRBV12-3 or TRBV12-4 with TRBJ2-3, with unresolved D. V was pared by 4 bases and J by 4 bases, with 9 bases between. This CDR3 is built from 13 residues.

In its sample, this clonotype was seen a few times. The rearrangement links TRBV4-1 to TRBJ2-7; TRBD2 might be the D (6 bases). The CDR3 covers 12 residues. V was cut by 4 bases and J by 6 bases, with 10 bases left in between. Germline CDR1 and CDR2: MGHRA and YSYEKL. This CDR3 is CASSPGRSEQYF. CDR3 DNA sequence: TGCGCCAGCAGCCCTGGGAGGAGCGAGCAGTACTTC.

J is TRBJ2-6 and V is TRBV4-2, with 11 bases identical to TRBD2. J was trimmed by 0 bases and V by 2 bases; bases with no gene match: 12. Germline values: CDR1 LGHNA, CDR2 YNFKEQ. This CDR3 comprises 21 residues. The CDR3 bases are TGTGCCAGCAGCCAACGAAGACTTCCGACTAGCGGGACCTCTGGGGCCAACGTCCTGACTTTC. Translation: CASSQRRLPTSGTSGANVLTF.

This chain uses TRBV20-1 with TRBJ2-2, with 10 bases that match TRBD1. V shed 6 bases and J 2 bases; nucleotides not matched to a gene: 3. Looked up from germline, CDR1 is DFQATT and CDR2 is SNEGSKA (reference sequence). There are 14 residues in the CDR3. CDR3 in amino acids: CSATTGGNTGELFF. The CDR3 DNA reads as TGCAGTGCCACGACAGGGGGCAACACCGGGGAGCTGTTTTTT.

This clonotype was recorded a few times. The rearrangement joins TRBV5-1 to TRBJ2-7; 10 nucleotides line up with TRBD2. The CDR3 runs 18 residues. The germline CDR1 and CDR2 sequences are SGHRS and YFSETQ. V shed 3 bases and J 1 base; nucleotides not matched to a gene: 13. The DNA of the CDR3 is TGCGCCAGCAGCTCTTCAGCGGGAGGGTCCCGACGGTCCTACGAGCAGTACTTC. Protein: CASSSSAGGSRRSYEQYF.

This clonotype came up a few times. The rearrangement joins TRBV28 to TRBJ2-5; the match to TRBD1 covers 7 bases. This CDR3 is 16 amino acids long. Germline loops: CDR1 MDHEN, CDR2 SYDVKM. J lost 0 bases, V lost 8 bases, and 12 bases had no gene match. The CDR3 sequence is CASVPGTDSYQETQYF. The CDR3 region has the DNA TGTGCCAGCGTCCCTGGGACAGACTCGTACCAAGAGACCCAGTACTTC.

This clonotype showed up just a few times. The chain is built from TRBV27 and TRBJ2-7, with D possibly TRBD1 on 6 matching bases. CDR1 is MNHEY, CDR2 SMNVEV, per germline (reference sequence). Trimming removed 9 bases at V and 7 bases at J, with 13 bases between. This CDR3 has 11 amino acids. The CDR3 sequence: CASSTGLEQYF. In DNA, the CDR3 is TGTGCCAGTTCGACAGGTTTGGAGCAGTACTTC.

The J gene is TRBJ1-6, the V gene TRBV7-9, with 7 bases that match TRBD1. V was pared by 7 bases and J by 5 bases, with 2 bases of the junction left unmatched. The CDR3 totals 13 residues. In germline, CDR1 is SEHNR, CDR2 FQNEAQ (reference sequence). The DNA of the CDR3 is TGTGCCAGCAAGGGGGCGAATAATTCACCCCTCCACTTT. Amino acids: CASKGANNSPLHF.

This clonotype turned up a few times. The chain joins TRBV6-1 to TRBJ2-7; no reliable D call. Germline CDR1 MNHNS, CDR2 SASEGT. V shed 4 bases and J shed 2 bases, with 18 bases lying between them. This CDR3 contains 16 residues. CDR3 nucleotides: TGTGCCAGCAGTGCAAAGGCTGGAATATCACCCTACGAGCAGTACTTC. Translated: CASSAKAGISPYEQYF.

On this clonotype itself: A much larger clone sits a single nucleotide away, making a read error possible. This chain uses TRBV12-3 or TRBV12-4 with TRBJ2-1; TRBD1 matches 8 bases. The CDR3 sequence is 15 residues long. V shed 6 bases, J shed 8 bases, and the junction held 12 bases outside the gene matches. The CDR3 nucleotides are TGTGCCAGCAGCTCCCAACGGGACAGGAGGCATGAGCAGTTCTTC. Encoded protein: CASSSQRDRRHEQFF.

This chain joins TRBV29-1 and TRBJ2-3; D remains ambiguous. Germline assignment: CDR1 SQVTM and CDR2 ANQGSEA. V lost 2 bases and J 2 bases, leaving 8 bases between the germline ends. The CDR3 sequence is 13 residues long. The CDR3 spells CSVENRDTDTQYF. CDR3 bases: TGCAGCGTTGAAAACAGAGACACAGATACGCAGTATTTT.

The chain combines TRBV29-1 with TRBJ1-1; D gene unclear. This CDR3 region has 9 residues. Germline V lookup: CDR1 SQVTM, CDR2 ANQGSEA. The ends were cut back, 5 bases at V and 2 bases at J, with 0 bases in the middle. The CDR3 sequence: CSVNTEAFF. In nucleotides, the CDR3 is TGCAGCGTTAACACTGAAGCTTTCTTT.

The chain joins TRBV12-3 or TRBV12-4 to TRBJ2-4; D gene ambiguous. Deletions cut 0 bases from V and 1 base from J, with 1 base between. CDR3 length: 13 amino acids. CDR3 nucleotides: TGTGCCAGCAGTTTAGCGGCCAAAAACATTCAGTACTTC. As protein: CASSLAAKNIQYF.

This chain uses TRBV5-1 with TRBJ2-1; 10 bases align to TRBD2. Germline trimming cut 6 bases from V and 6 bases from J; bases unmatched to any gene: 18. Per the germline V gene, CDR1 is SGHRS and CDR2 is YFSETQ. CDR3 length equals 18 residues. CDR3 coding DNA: TGCGCCAGCATTCGAGGGCCCCTAGCGGGAGAGGTCGGCAATGAGCAGTTCTTC. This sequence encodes CASIRGPLAGEVGNEQFF.

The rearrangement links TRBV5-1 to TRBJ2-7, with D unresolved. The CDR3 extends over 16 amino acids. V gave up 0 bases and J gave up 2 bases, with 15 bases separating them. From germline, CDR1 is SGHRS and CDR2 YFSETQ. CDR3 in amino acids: CASSLEGVRRTYEQYF. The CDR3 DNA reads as TGCGCCAGCAGCTTGGAGGGTGTCAGGCGAACCTACGAGCAGTACTTC.

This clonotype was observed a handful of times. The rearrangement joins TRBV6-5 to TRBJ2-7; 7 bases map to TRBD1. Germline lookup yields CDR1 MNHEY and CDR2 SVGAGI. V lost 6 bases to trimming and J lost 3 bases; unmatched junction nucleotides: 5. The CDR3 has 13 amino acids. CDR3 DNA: TGTGCCAGCAGAAAGGGACAGTTCTACGAGCAGTACTTC. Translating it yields CASRKGQFYEQYF.

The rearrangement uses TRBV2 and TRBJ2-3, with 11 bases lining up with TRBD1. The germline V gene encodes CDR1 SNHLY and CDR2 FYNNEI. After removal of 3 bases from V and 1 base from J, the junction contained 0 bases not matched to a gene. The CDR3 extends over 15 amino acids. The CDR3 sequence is CASSEDRGRTDTQYF. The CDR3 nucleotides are TGTGCCAGCAGTGAGGACAGGGGGCGCACAGATACGCAGTATTTT.

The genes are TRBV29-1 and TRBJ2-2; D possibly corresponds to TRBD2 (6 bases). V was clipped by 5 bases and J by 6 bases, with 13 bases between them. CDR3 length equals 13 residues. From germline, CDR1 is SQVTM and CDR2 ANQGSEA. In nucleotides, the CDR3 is TGCAGCGTTCGGGACGGCGGGGCCGGGGAGCTGTTTTTT. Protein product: CSVRDGGAGELFF.

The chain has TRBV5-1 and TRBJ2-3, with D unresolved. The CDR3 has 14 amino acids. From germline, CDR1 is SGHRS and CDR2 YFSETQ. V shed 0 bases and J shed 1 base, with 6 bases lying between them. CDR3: CASSLVRGTDTQYF. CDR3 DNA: TGCGCCAGCAGCTTGGTTCGGGGCACAGATACGCAGTATTTT.

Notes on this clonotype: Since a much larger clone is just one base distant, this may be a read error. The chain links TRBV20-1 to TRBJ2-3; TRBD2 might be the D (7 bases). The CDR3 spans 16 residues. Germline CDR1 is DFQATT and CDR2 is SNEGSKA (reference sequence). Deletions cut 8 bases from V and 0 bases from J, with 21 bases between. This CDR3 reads CSTLRGRGASTDTQYF. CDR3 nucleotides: TGCAGTACTCTCCGGGGGAGGGGGGCTAGCACAGATACGCAGTATTTT.

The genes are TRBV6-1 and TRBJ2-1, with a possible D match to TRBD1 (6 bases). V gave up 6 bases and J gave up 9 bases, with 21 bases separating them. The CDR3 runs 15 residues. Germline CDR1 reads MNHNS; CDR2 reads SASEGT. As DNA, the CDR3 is TGTGCCAGCAGACTCAGGGCAGGGGTGGTTAGTGAGCAGTTCTTC. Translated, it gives CASRLRAGVVSEQFF.

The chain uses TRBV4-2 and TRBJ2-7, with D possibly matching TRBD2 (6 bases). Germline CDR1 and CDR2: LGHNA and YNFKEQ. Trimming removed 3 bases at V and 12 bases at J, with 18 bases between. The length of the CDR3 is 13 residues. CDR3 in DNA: TGTGCCAGCAGCCAGGACCGGGACTCTTCACCGTACTTC. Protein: CASSQDRDSSPYF.

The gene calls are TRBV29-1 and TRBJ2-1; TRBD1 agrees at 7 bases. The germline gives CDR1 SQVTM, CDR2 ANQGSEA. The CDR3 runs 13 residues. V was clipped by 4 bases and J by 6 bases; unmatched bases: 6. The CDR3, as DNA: TGCAGCGTTGTAGGACAGGCCCCCAATGAGCAGTTCTTC. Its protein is CSVVGQAPNEQFF.

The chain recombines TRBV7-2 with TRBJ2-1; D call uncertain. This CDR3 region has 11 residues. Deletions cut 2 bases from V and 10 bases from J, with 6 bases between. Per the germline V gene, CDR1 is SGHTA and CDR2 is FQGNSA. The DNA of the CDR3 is TGTGCCAGCAGCTTAAATCTGGAGCAGTTCTTC. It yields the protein CASSLNLEQFF.

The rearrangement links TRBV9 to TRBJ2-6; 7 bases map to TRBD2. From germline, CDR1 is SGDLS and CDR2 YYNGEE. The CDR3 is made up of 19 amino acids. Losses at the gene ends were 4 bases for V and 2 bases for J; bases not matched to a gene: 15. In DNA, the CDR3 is TGTGCCAGCAGCTATACCAGGGAGGGGATCCTTACTGGGGCCAACGTCCTGACTTTC. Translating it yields CASSYTREGILTGANVLTF.

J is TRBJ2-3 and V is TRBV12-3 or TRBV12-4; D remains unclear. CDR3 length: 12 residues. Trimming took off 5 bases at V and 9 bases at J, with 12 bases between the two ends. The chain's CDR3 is CASSPGLSTQYF. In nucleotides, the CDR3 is TGTGCCAGCAGTCCCGGGCTCTCCACGCAGTATTTT.

CDR3 residues: CSARVIDNEQFF. CDR3 coding DNA: TGCAGTGCTAGAGTTATCGACAATGAGCAGTTCTTC. This chain links TRBV20-1 with TRBJ2-1; D remains unclear. This CDR3 region has 12 residues. Trimming pared 1 base from V and 5 bases from J, leaving 6 bases between. Germline values: CDR1 DFQATT, CDR2 SNEGSKA (reference sequence).

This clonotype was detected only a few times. CDR3 amino acids: CASSYPGTDPHQPQHF. CDR3 bases: TGTGCCAGCAGTTACCCTGGGACGGACCCACATCAGCCCCAGCATTTT. This chain uses TRBV6-6 with TRBJ1-5; the D gene is possibly TRBD1 (5 bases). CDR3 length: 16 residues. Trimming stripped 2 bases from V and 5 bases from J, with 16 bases between. CDR1 is MNHNY and CDR2 is SVGAGI in the germline V gene (reference sequence).

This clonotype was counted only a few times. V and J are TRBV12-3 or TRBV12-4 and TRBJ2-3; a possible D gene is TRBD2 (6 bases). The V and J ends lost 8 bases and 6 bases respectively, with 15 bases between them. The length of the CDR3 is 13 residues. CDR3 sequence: CASSWGDPDTQYF. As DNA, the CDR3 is TGTGCCAGCTCCTGGGGGGATCCCGATACGCAGTATTTT.

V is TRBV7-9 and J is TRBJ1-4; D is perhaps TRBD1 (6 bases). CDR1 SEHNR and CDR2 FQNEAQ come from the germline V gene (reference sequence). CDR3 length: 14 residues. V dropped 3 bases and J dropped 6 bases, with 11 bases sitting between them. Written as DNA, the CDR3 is TGTGCCAGCAGCTTTCTTCGACAGGATGAAAAACTGTTTTTT. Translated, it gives CASSFLRQDEKLFF.

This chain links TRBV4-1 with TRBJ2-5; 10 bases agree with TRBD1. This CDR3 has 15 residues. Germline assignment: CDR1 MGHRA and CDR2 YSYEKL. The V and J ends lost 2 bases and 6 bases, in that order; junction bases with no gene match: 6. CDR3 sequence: CASSQPGTGAKTQYF. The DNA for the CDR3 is TGCGCCAGCAGCCAACCTGGGACAGGGGCGAAGACCCAGTACTTC.